This is a list of T cell receptor beta chains from one sample in a study of beta chain features in type 1 diabetes. TCRdb keeps only in-frame clones here, not all; method: immunoSEQ multiplex PCR. Here the sample spans 150,000 or so clones, 11% being singletons. Material: central memory CD4+ T cells from blood. Receptor source: a man aged 18 to 35 in good health. CDR3s include the opening cysteine and the closing phenylalanine or tryptophan. D genes are given only for firm matches. Not all rows give a size; the values are once, few, many and, for expanded clones, a class.

CDR3aa,CDR3nt,j_gene,len,v_gene,d_gene,abundance
CASSEFNPGLSEAFF,TGTGCCAGCAGTGAATTCAACCCAGGCCTATCGGAAGCTTTCTTT,TRBJ1-1,15,TRBV25-1,-,many
CASEETGRDGELFF,TGTGCCAGCGAGGAGACAGGGCGAGACGGGGAGCTGTTTTTT,TRBJ2-2,14,TRBV9,TRBD1,-
CSVGRDRGSGNTIYF,TGCAGCGTTGGGAGAGACAGGGGCTCTGGAAACACCATATATTTT,TRBJ1-3,15,TRBV29-1,TRBD1,-
CASSTDRTNEKLFF,TGTGCCAGCAGCACTGACAGAACTAATGAAAAACTGTTTTTT,TRBJ1-4,14,TRBV7-3,-,-
CASSTVIGSEAFF,TGTGCCAGCAGCACGGTTATAGGATCTGAAGCTTTCTTT,TRBJ1-1,13,TRBV7-2,-,few
CASSFNHVGQRNSPLHF,TGTGCCAGCAGCTTCAACCACGTGGGACAGCGAAATTCACCCCTCCACTTT,TRBJ1-6,17,TRBV7-3,TRBD1,few
CASSLRGSYGYTF,TGTGCCAGCAGCCTAAGGGGGAGCTATGGCTACACCTTC,TRBJ1-2,13,TRBV28,-,-
CASSWSGRDEAFF,TGTGCCAGCAGTTGGAGCGGGAGGGATGAAGCTTTCTTT,TRBJ1-1,13,TRBV28,-,few
CASSQEARRTRNTGELFF,TGTGCCAGCAGCCAAGAGGCTCGGAGGACCAGGAACACCGGGGAGCTGTTTTTT,TRBJ2-2,18,TRBV4-2,-,few
CASSLAQTTGELFF,TGTGCTAGCAGCTTAGCACAGACAACCGGGGAGCTGTTTTTT,TRBJ2-2,14,TRBV7-7,-,-
CSGQTGSNQPQHF,TGCAGCGGACAGACAGGGTCCAATCAGCCCCAGCATTTT,TRBJ1-5,13,TRBV29-1,TRBD1,few
CASSSSGQGWGYTF,TGTGCCAGCAGCTCCTCCGGACAGGGTTGGGGCTACACCTTC,TRBJ1-2,14,TRBV5-4,TRBD1,-
CASSRDNYGYTF,TGTGCCAGCAGCCGGGACAACTATGGCTACACCTTC,TRBJ1-2,12,TRBV7-9,-,-
CASSHSSDTQYF,TGTGCCAGCAGCCACTCTTCGGATACGCAGTATTTT,TRBJ2-3,12,TRBV14,-,few
CASSLISNEQFF,TGTGCCAGCAGCTTAATCTCTAACGAGCAGTTCTTC,TRBJ2-1,12,TRBV7-9,-,-
CASSARQGSDTQYF,TGTGCCAGCAGCGCCCGACAGGGTTCAGATACGCAGTATTTT,TRBJ2-3,14,TRBV7-2,TRBD1,few
CSVGAGAGDEKLFF,TGCAGCGTTGGGGCTGGGGCTGGGGATGAAAAACTGTTTTTT,TRBJ1-4,14,TRBV29-1,-,few
CALRVDGYTF,TGCGCCCTTCGCGTAGATGGCTACACCTTC,TRBJ1-2,10,TRBV23-1,-,many
CASRTWTGSYEQYF,TGTGCCAGCAGAACCTGGACAGGTTCCTACGAGCAGTACTTC,TRBJ2-7,14,TRBV13,TRBD1,-
CASTRGPYQPQHF,TGTGCCAGCACCAGGGGGCCGTATCAGCCCCAGCATTTT,TRBJ1-5,13,TRBV2,TRBD1,-
CAWSPGGAAFF,TGTGCCTGGTCCCCTGGCGGGGCCGCTTTCTTT,TRBJ1-1,11,TRBV30,-,-
CATQRTSAYEQYF,TGTGCCACCCAACGGACTAGCGCCTACGAGCAGTACTTC,TRBJ2-7,13,TRBV27,TRBD2,-
CASSQNTRGFHGYTF,TGCGCCAGCAGCCAAAATACCAGGGGGTTCCATGGCTACACCTTC,TRBJ1-2,15,TRBV4-1,TRBD1,-
CASSRAGVGDTQYF,TGTGCCAGCAGTAGGGCGGGAGTCGGTGATACGCAGTATTTT,TRBJ2-3,14,TRBV28,TRBD2,few
CSAPGPQGANTGELFF,TGCAGCGCACCCGGTCCCCAGGGGGCGAACACCGGGGAGCTGTTTTTT,TRBJ2-2,16,TRBV29-1,TRBD1,few
CASSSGGTAKNIQYF,TGTGCCAGCTCATCGGGCGGTACGGCCAAAAACATTCAGTACTTC,TRBJ2-4,15,TRBV18,-,few
CATSRVGELNTIYF,TGTGCCACCAGCAGAGTTGGGGAATTAAACACCATATATTTT,TRBJ1-3,14,TRBV15,-,-
CAIRSGTGDYGYTF,TGTGCCATCAGGTCCGGGACAGGAGACTATGGCTACACCTTC,TRBJ1-2,14,TRBV10-3,TRBD1,few
CASSVKAGREDGYTF,TGTGCCAGCAGCGTAAAAGCTGGGAGGGAAGATGGCTACACCTTC,TRBJ1-2,15,TRBV9,-,few
CASSLLAGSSWPNEQFF,TGTGCCAGCAGCTTATTAGCAGGCTCGAGTTGGCCGAATGAGCAGTTCTTC,TRBJ2-1,17,TRBV7-3,-,few
CSARVMDTQYF,TGCAGTGCTAGAGTGATGGATACGCAGTATTTT,TRBJ2-3,11,TRBV20-1,-,few
CASSYGGSSSYNEQFF,TGTGCCAGCAGCTACGGGGGGTCAAGCTCCTACAATGAGCAGTTCTTC,TRBJ2-1,16,TRBV5-4,TRBD2,-
CAMGAPNGYTF,TGTGCCATGGGGGCCCCCAATGGCTACACCTTC,TRBJ1-2,11,TRBV28,-,-
CASSQDGQYNQPQHF,TGTGCCAGCAGCCAAGATGGCCAGTACAATCAGCCCCAGCATTTT,TRBJ1-5,15,TRBV4-2,-,-
CASSVAGAKQWEKLFF,TGTGCCAGCAGCGTAGCTGGCGCTAAACAGTGGGAAAAACTGTTTTTT,TRBJ1-4,16,TRBV9,-,-
CASYRGQGEAFF,TGTGCCAGTTACAGGGGGCAAGGTGAAGCTTTCTTT,TRBJ1-1,12,TRBV25-1,TRBD1,-
CASSLGLQQETQYF,TGTGCCAGCAGCTTGGGACTCCAACAAGAGACCCAGTACTTC,TRBJ2-5,14,TRBV9,-,few
CASSSRGGIGWNEQFF,TGTGCCAGCAGCTCCCGCGGCGGGATCGGGTGGAATGAGCAGTTCTTC,TRBJ2-1,16,TRBV7-3,-,-
CATSRDLAAVYNEQFF,TGTGCCACCAGCAGAGATCTAGCGGCAGTTTACAATGAGCAGTTCTTC,TRBJ2-1,16,TRBV15,TRBD2,few
CASSPSGIGEQFF,TGTGCCAGCAGCCCCAGCGGGATAGGTGAGCAGTTCTTC,TRBJ2-1,13,TRBV14,TRBD2,-
CASSGIRETQYF,TGTGCCAGCAGTGGAATAAGAGAGACCCAGTACTTC,TRBJ2-5,12,TRBV25-1,-,many
CSFRRVYGGTGELFF,TGCAGCTTCCGCAGGGTATATGGAGGGACCGGGGAGCTGTTTTTT,TRBJ2-2,15,TRBV29-1,-,-
CASSSRTGDSPLHF,TGTGCCAGCAGCTCCCGGACAGGGGACTCACCCCTCCACTTT,TRBJ1-6,14,TRBV7-2,TRBD1,-
CASSLGIATQYF,TGTGCCAGCAGCTTGGGGATAGCTACGCAGTATTTT,TRBJ2-3,12,TRBV5-6,-,few
CASIKDRGSYEQYF,TGTGCCAGCATCAAGGACAGGGGATCCTACGAGCAGTACTTC,TRBJ2-7,14,TRBV7-2,TRBD1,-
CASSGYNEQFF,TGTGCCAGCTCGGGGTACAATGAGCAGTTCTTC,TRBJ2-1,11,TRBV2,-,-
CASSLSRNEQFF,TGTGCCAGCAGCTTAAGCCGCAATGAGCAGTTCTTC,TRBJ2-1,12,TRBV11-2,-,few
CASSHDRVPNYGYTF,TGTGCCAGCAGCCACGACAGGGTCCCGAACTATGGCTACACCTTC,TRBJ1-2,15,TRBV4-2,TRBD1,few
CASSPGETQYF,TGTGCCAGCAGCCCAGGAGAGACCCAGTACTTC,TRBJ2-5,11,TRBV11-2,-,few
CAWSDQDRAGLIYNEQFF,TGTGCCTGGAGTGACCAAGATCGGGCGGGGCTTATCTACAATGAGCAGTTCTTC,TRBJ2-1,18,TRBV30,-,-
CASRRGLGPDTQYF,TGTGCCAGCAGGCGGGGACTCGGACCAGATACGCAGTATTTT,TRBJ2-3,14,TRBV6-5,-,few
CASSDRGNTGELFF,TGTGCCAGCAGCGACAGGGGGAACACCGGGGAGCTGTTTTTT,TRBJ2-2,14,TRBV25-1,TRBD1,few
CASSLEFRGTEAFF,TGTGCCAGCAGCTTAGAGTTCAGGGGGACTGAAGCTTTCTTT,TRBJ1-1,14,TRBV11-2,TRBD1,few
CASSESDMFSLGTQYF,TGTGCCAGCAGTGAATCCGACATGTTCAGTCTCGGGACCCAGTACTTC,TRBJ2-5,16,TRBV25-1,-,many
CSAIPGGPGLQYF,TGCAGCGCGATCCCAGGGGGGCCCGGGTTGCAGTACTTC,TRBJ2-7,13,TRBV29-1,-,many
CASSLGGYSNQPQHF,TGCGCCAGCAGCTTGGGCGGGTATAGCAATCAGCCCCAGCATTTT,TRBJ1-5,15,TRBV5-1,-,-